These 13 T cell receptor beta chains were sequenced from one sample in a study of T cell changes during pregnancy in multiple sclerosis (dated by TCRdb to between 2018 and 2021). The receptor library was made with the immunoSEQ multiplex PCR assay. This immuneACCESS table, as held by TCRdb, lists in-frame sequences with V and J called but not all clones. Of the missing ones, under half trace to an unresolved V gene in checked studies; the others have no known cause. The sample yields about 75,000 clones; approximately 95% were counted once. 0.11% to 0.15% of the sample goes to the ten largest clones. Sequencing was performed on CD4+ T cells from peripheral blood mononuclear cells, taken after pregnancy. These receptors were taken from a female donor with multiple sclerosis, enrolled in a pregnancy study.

As DNA, the CDR3 is TGTGCCATCAGCCGACAGGGAGGTGTAAACATTCAGTACTTC. It codes for CAISRQGGVNIQYF. The chain is built from TRBV10-3 and TRBJ2-4, with a possible D match to TRBD1 (7 bases). The germline V gene encodes CDR1 ENHRY and CDR2 SYGVKD. V lost 6 bases to trimming and J lost 6 bases, with 15 bases between them. The CDR3 length is 14 residues.

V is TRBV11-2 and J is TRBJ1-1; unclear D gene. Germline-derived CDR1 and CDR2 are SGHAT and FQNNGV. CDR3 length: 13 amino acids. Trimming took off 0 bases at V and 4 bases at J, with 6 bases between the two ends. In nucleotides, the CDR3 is TGTGCCAGCAGCTTAGATCCCCTCACTGAAGCTTTCTTT. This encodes CASSLDPLTEAFF.

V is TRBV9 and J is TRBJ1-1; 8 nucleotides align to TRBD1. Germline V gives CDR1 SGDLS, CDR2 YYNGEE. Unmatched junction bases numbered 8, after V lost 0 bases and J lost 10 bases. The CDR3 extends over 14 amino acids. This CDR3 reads CASSVAATQGGAFF. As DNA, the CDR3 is TGTGCCAGCAGCGTAGCGGCAACACAGGGGGGAGCTTTCTTT.

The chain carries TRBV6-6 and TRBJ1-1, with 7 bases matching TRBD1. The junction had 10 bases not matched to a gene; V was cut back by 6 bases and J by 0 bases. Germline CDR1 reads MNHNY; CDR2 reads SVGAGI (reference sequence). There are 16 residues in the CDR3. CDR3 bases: TGTGCCAGCAGGGACAGGCTCGGTAGCATGAACACTGAAGCTTTCTTT. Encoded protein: CASRDRLGSMNTEAFF.

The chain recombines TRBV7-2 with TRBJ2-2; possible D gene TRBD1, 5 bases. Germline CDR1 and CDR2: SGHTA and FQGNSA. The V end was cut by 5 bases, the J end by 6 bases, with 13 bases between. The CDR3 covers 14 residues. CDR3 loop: CASSRNRGSGELFF. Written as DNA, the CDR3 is TGTGCCAGCAGCCGCAATAGGGGTTCCGGGGAGCTGTTTTTT.

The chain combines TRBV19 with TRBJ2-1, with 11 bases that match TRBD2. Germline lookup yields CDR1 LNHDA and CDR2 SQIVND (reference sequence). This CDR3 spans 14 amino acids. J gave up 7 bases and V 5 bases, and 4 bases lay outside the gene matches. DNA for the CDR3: TGTGCCAGTAGTTGGGGACTAGCGGCAAATGAGCAGTTCTTC. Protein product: CASSWGLAANEQFF.

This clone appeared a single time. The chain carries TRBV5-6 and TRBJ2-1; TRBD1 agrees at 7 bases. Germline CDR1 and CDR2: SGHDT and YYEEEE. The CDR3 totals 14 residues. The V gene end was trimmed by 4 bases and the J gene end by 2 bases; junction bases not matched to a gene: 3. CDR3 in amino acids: CASSRGQTYNEQFF. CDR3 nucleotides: TGTGCCAGCAGCCGGGGACAGACCTACAATGAGCAGTTCTTC.

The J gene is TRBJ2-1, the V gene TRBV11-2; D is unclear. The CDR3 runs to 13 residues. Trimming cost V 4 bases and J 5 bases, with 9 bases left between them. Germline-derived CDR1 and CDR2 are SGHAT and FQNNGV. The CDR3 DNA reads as TGTGCCAGCAGCTCCCCCACACACAATGAGCAGTTCTTC. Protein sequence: CASSSPTHNEQFF. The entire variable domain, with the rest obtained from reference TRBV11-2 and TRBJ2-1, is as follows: EAGVAQSPRYKIIEKRQSVAFWCNPISGHATLYWYQQILGQGPKLLIQFQNNGVVDDSQLPKDRFSAERLKGVDSTLKIQPAKLEDSAVYLCASSSPTHNEQFFGPGTRLTVL.

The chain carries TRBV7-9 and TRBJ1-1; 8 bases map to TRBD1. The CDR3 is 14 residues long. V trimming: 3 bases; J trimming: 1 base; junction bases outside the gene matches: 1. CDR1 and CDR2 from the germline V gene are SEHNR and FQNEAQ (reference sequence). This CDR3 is CASSFGQGNTEAFF. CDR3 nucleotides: TGTGCCAGCAGCTTTGGACAGGGGAACACTGAAGCTTTCTTT.

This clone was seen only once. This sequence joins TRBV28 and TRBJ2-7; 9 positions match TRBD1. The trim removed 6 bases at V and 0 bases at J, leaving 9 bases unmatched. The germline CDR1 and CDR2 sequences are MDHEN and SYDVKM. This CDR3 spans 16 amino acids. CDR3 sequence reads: CASSSSPGQGSYEQYF. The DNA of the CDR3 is TGTGCCAGCAGCTCTTCTCCGGGACAGGGCTCCTACGAGCAGTACTTC.

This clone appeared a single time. The DNA of the CDR3 is TGTGCCAGCAGCTTACCTGGGCGGGTGCGTGAGCAGTTCTTC. Translating gives CASSLPGRVREQFF. The V and J genes are TRBV7-2 and TRBJ2-1; D possibly corresponds to TRBD2 (5 bases). The CDR3 runs to 14 residues. Trimming removed 2 bases from V and 9 bases from J, with 14 bases in between. The germline gives CDR1 SGHTA, CDR2 FQGNSA.

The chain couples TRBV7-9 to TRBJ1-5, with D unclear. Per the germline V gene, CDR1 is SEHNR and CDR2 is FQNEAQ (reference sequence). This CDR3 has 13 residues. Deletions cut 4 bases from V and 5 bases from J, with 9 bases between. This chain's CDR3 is CASSSLTDQPQHF. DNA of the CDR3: TGTGCCAGCAGCTCCCTTACGGATCAGCCCCAGCATTTT.

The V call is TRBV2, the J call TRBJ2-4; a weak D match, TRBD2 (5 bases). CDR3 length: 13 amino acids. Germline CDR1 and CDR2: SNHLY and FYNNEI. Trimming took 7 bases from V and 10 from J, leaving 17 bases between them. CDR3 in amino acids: CASKRGPGSIQYF. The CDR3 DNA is TGTGCCAGCAAGCGCGGGCCGGGGTCGATTCAGTACTTC.